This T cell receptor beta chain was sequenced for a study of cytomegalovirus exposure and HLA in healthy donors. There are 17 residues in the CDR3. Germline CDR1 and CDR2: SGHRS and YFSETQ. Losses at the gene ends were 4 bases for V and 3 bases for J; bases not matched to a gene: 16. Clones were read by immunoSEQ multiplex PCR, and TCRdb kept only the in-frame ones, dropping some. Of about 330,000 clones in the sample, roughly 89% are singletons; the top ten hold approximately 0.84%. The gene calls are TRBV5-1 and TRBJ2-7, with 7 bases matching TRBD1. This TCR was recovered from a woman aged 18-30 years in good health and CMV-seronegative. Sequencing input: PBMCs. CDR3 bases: TGCGCCAGCAGCCTAACCGCCGTCCCCGGGACAGTCTACGAGCAGTACTTC. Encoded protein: CASSLTAVPGTVYEQYF.